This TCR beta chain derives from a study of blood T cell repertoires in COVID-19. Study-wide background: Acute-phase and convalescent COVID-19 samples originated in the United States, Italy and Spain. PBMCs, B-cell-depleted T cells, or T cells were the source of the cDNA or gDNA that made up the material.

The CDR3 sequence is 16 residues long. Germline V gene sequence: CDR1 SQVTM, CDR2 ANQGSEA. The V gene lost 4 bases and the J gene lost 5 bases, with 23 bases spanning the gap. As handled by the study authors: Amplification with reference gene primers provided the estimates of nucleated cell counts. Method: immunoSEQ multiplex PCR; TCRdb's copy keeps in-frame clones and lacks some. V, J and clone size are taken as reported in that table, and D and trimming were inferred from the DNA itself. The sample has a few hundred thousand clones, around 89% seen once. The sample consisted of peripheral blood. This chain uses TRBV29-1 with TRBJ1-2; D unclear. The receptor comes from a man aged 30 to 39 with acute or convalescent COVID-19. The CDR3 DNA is TGCAGCGTTGGTTACCTAACCCTTAATCACTCGTATGGCTACACCTTC. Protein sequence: CSVGYLTLNHSYGYTF.